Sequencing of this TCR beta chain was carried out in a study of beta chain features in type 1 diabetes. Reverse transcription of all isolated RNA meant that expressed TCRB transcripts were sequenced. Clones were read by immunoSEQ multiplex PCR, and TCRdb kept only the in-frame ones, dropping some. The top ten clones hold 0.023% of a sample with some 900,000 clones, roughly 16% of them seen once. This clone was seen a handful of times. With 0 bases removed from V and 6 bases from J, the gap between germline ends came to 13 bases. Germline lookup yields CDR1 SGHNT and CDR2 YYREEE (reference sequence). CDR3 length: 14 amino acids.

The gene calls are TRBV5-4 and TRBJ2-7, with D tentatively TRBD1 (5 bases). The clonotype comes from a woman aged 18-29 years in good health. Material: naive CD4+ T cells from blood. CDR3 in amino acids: CASSLDGRAPEQYF. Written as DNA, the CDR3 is TGTGCCAGCAGCTTGGACGGCAGGGCACCCGAGCAGTACTTC.